The clone carrying this T cell receptor beta chain was seen only once. The data derive from a study of blood T cell repertoires in COVID-19. Study-wide context: Sites across the United States, Italy and Spain contributed samples from acute and convalescent COVID-19.

Assay used: immunoSEQ multiplex PCR; TCRdb lists only in-frame clones, some missing. The table has some 520,000 clones, 89% seen once. Germline lookup yields CDR1 SNHLY and CDR2 FYNNEI. J gave up 5 bases and V 6 bases, and 9 bases lay outside the gene matches. The CDR3 covers 14 residues. This sequence joins TRBV2 and TRBJ1-1; 7 nucleotides match TRBD1. Material: peripheral blood. The TCR was taken from a man between 18 and 29 years old with COVID-19, enrolled during active disease. The CDR3 nucleotides read TGTGCCAGCAGCCAGACAGGGTTGGGGACTGAAGCTTTCTTT. It is translated as CASSQTGLGTEAFF.